This T cell receptor (beta chain) was sequenced during a study of T cells in Graves' hyperthyroidism and ophthalmopathy. General study points: In simple terms, a model built on 13 V-J features told ophthalmopathy apart from stable hyperthyroidism. Peripheral blood also featured most of the thyroid clonotypes expanded above 0.001.

Many counts were recorded for this clonotype. The antigen is not known. The study enrolled patients aged 18 to 65 with newly diagnosed hyperthyroidism of under 2 months' duration. The PBMCs had their origin in about 9.7 ml of fresh peripheral blood. Germline lookup yields CDR1 LGHDT and CDR2 YNNKEL (reference sequence). Trimming removed 3 bases from V and 8 bases from J, with 11 bases in between. The CDR3 runs to 14 residues. From RNA transcripts, TCR beta CDR3 regions were amplified. The TCR CDR3 first-round RT-PCR relied on the HTBI primer set. TCRdb passed the multiplex PCR reads through MiXCR, listing each CDR3 protein once. The sample has 300,000 to 450,000 distinct CDR3 sequences, 15% to 17% seen once; the top ten hold 25% to 35%.

The sequence derives from a woman aged 18-29 years with Graves' hyperthyroidism that later progressed to Graves' ophthalmopathy. The chain couples TRBV3-1 to TRBJ1-6, with D hard to call. Sequencing was done on a sample of blood. The CDR3: CASSQAARYSPLHF. Written as DNA, the CDR3 is TGTGCCAGCAGCCAGGCCGCGCGGTATTCACCCCTCCACTTT. The entire variable domain, with the rest obtained from reference TRBV3-1 and TRBJ1-6, is as follows: DTAVSQTPKYLVTQMGNDKSIKCEQNLGHDTMYWYKQDSKKFLKIMFSYNNKELIINETVPNRFSPKSPDKAHLNLHINSLELGDSAVYFCASSQAARYSPLHFGNGTRLTVT.